This T cell receptor beta chain was identified during a study of OX40 agonist ivuxolimab in advanced cancers. Overall study findings and caveats: Among patients with partial responses at 0.1-3.0 mg/kg, clonal expansion was among the lowest. At 0.1 to 3.0 mg/kg and by week 6, clonal expansion occurred in CD4+ and CD8+ blood T cells.

Germline CDR1 is LNHDA and CDR2 is SQIVND (reference sequence). The trim removed 5 bases at V and 2 bases at J, leaving 9 bases unmatched. The CDR3 contains 16 residues. As to this clone: Its antigen is undetermined.

Here immunoSEQ multiplex PCR was the method, and the copy in TCRdb shows in-frame clones only, minus some. This sample has about 100,000 clones, with 75% to 90% found just once. The TCR was taken from an adult with an advanced solid tumor such as melanoma, head and neck, liver or kidney cancer. The rearrangement uses TRBV19 and TRBJ2-3, with TRBD2 matching over 8 bases. The material was CD4+ or CD8+ T cells sorted from blood, obtained in a trial of the OX40 agonist ivuxolimab. The CDR3 spells CASSSQGTRNTDTQYF. The CDR3, as DNA: TGTGCCAGTAGTTCTCAGGGGACTAGGAACACAGATACGCAGTATTTT.